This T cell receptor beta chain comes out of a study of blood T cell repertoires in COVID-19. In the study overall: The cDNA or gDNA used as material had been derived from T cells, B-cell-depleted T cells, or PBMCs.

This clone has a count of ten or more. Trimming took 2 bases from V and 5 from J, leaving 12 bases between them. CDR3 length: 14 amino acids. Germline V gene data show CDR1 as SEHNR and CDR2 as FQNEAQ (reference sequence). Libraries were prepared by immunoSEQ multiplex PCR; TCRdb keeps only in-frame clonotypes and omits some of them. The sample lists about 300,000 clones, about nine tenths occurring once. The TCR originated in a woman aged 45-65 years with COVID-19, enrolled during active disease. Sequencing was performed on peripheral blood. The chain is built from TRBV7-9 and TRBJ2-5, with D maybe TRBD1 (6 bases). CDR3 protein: CASSLRQVEETQYF. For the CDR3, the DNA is TGTGCCAGCAGCTTACGACAGGTCGAGGAGACCCAGTACTTC.